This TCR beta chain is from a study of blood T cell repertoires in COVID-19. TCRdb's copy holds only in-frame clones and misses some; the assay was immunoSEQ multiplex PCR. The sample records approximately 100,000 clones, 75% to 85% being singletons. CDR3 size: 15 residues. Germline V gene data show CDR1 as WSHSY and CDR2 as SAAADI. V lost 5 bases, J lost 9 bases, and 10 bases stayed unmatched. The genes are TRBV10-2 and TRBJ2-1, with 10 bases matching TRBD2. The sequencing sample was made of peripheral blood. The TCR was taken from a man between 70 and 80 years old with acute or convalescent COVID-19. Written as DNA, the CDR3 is TGCGCCAGCAGTCTCTTTGGACTAGCGGAGATTGAGCAGTTCTTC. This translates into CASSLFGLAEIEQFF.